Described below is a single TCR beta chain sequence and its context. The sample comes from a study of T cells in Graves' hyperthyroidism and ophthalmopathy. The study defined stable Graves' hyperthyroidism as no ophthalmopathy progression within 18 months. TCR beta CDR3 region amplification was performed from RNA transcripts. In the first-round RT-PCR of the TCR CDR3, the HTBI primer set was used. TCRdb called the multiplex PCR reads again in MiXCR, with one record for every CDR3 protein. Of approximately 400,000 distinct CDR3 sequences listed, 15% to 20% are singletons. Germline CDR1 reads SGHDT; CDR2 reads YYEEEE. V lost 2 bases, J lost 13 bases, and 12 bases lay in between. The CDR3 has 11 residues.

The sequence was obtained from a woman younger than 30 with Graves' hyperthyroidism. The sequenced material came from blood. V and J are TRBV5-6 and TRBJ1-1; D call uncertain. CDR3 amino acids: CASSFGGDGFF. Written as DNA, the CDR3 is TGTGCCAGCAGCTTTGGCGGGGATGGTTTCTTT.